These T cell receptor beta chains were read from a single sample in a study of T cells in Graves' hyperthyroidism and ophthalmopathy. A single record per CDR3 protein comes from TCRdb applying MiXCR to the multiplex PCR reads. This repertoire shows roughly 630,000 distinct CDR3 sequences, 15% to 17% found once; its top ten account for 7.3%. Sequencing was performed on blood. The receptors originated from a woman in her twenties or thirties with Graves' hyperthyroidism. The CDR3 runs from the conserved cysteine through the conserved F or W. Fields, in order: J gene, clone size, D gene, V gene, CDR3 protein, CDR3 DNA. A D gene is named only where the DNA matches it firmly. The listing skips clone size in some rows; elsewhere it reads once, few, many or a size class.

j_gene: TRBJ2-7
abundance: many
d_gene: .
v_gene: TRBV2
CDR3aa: CASRAGHSPLEQYF
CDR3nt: TGTGCCAGCAGGGCGGGACACAGCCCTCTCGAGCAGTACTTC

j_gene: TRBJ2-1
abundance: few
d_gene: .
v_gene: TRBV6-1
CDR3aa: CASSPSWGAKIEQFF
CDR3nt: TGTGCCAGCAGTCCCTCATGGGGGGCAAAGATTGAGCAGTTCTTC

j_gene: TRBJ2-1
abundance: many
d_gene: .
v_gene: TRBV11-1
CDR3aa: CASSRPGAVLVNEQFF
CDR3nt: TGTGCCAGCAGCCGTCCTGGGGCTGTCCTTGTTAATGAGCAGTTCTTC

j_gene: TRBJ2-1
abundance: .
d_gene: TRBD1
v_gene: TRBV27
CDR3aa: CASSVNRGSTPNEQFF
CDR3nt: TGTGCCAGCAGTGTAAACAGGGGATCGACCCCCAATGAGCAGTTCTTC

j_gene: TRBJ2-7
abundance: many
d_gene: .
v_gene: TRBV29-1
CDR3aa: CSVDTGISYEQYF
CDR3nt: TGCAGCGTTGACACAGGGATCTCCTACGAGCAGTACTTC

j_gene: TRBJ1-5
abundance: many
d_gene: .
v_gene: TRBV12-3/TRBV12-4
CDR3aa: CASSFQGSPQQPQHF
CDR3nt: TGTGCCAGCAGTTTCCAGGGATCCCCTCAGCAGCCCCAGCATTTT

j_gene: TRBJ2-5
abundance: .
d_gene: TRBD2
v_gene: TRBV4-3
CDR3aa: CASSQEVAGRGRTQYF
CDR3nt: TGCGCCAGCAGCCAAGAAGTAGCGGGGAGGGGCCGGACCCAGTACTTC

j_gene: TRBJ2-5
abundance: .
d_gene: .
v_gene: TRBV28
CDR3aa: CASSSAGHSHQETQYF
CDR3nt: TGTGCCAGCAGTTCAGCGGGACATAGCCACCAAGAGACCCAGTACTTC

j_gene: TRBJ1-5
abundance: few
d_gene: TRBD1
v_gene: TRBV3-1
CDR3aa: CASSQDPPGQGGNQPQHF
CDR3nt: TGTGCCAGCAGCCAAGATCCACCGGGACAGGGTGGCAATCAGCCCCAGCATTTT

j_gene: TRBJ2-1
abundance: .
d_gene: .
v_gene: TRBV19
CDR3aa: CASKGLRESYNEQFF
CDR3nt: TGTGCCAGTAAGGGCCTCCGGGAATCCTACAATGAGCAGTTCTTC

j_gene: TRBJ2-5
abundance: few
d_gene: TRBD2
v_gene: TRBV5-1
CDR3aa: CASSPGGSSGGETQYF
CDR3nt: TGCGCCAGCAGCCCGGGGGGGTCTAGCGGAGGAGAGACCCAGTACTTC

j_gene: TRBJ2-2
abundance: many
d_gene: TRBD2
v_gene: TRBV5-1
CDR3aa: CASSEAGENTGELFF
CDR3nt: TGCGCCAGCAGCGAAGCGGGAGAGAACACCGGGGAGCTGTTTTTT

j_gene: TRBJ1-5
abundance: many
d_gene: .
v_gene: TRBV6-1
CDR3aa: CASSGEQSHSNQPQHF
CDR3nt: TGTGCCAGCAGTGGAGAACAGTCCCATAGCAATCAGCCCCAGCATTTT

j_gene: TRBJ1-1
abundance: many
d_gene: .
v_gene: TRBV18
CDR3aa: CASSPGRTEAFF
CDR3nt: TGTGCCAGCTCCCCGGGCAGGACTGAAGCTTTCTTT

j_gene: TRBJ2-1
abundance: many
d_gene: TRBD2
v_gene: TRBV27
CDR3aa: CATPRGDLYNEQFF
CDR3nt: TGTGCCACCCCCCGGGGGGACCTCTACAATGAGCAGTTCTTC

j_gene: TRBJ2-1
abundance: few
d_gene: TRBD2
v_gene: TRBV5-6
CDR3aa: CASSPGLAGERYNEQFF
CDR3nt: TGTGCCAGCAGCCCGGGACTAGCGGGAGAACGTTACAATGAGCAGTTCTTC

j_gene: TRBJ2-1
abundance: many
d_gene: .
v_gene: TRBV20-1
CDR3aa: CSASGRSSNEQFF
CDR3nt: TGCAGTGCTAGCGGAAGATCGTCCAATGAGCAGTTCTTC

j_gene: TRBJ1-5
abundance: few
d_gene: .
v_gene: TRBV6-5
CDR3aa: CASSYSRENQPQHF
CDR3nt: TGTGCCAGCAGTTACTCGAGGGAAAATCAGCCCCAGCATTTT

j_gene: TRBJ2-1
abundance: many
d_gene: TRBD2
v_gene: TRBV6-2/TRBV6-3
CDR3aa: CASRGLAGVSFYNEQFF
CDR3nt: TGTGCCAGCAGGGGACTAGCGGGAGTGAGTTTCTACAATGAGCAGTTCTTC

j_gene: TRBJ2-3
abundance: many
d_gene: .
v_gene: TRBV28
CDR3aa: CASSFLAAGTQYF
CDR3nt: TGTGCCAGCAGTTTTCTGGCAGCGGGTACGCAGTATTTT

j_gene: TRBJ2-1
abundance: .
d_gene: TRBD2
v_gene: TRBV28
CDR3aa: CASSGAGLAGGGTQFF
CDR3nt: TGTGCCAGCAGTGGAGCGGGACTAGCGGGAGGGGGGACGCAGTTCTTC

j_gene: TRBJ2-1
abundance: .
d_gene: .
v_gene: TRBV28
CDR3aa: CASSIKFRNRVEQFF
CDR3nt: TGTGCCAGCAGCATAAAATTCCGTAACCGGGTAGAGCAGTTCTTC

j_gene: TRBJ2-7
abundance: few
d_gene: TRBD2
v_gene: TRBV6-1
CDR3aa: CASSEARLIAGDYEQYF
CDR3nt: TGTGCCAGCAGTGAAGCAAGGTTAATAGCGGGAGACTACGAGCAGTACTTC

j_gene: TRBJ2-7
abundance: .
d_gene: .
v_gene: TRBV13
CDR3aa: CASSLLALVHEQYF
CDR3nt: TGTGCCAGCAGCTTACTAGCTCTAGTCCACGAGCAGTACTTC

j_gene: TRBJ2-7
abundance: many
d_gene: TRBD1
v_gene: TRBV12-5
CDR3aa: CASGLETGTGVVEQYF
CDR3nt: TGTGCTAGTGGTTTGGAAACCGGGACAGGGGTGGTCGAGCAGTACTTC

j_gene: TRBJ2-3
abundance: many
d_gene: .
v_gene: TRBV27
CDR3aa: CASSLASEVTQYF
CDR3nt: TGTGCCAGCAGTTTAGCTAGTGAAGTTACGCAGTATTTT

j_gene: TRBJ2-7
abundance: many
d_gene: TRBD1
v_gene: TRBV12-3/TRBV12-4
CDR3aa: CASSLVDRAFYEQYF
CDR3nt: TGTGCCAGCAGTTTAGTGGACAGGGCCTTCTACGAGCAGTACTTC

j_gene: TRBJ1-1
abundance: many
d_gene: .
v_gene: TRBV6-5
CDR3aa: CASSYRAEAFF
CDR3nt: TGTGCCAGCAGTTACAGGGCTGAAGCTTTCTTT

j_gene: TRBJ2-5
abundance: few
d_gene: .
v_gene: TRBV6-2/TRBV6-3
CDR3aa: CASTGETQYF
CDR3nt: TGTGCCAGCACAGGAGAGACCCAGTACTTC

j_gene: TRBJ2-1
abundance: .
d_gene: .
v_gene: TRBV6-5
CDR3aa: CASSYGLGGEQFF
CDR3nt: TGTGCCAGCAGTTATGGTCTGGGGGGTGAGCAGTTCTTC

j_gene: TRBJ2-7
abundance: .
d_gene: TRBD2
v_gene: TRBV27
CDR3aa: CASSLGPPGLTREQYF
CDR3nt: TGTGCCAGCAGTTTAGGGCCCCCGGGACTAACTCGCGAGCAGTACTTC